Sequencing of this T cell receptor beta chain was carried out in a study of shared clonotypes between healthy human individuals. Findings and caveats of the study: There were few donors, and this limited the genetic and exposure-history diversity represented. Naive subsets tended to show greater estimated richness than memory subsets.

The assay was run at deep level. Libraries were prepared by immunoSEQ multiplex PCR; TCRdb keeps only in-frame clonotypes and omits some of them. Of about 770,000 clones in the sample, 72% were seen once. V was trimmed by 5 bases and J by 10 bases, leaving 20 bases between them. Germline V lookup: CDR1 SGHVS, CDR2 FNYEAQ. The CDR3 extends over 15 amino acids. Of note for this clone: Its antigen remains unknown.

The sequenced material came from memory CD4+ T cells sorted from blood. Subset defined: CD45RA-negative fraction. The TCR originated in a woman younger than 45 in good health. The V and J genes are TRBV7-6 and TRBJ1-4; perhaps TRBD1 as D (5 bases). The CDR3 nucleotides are TGTGCCAGCAGCCTGAGGACCCTGGGGGAGGGAAAACTGTTTTTT. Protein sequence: CASSLRTLGEGKLFF.